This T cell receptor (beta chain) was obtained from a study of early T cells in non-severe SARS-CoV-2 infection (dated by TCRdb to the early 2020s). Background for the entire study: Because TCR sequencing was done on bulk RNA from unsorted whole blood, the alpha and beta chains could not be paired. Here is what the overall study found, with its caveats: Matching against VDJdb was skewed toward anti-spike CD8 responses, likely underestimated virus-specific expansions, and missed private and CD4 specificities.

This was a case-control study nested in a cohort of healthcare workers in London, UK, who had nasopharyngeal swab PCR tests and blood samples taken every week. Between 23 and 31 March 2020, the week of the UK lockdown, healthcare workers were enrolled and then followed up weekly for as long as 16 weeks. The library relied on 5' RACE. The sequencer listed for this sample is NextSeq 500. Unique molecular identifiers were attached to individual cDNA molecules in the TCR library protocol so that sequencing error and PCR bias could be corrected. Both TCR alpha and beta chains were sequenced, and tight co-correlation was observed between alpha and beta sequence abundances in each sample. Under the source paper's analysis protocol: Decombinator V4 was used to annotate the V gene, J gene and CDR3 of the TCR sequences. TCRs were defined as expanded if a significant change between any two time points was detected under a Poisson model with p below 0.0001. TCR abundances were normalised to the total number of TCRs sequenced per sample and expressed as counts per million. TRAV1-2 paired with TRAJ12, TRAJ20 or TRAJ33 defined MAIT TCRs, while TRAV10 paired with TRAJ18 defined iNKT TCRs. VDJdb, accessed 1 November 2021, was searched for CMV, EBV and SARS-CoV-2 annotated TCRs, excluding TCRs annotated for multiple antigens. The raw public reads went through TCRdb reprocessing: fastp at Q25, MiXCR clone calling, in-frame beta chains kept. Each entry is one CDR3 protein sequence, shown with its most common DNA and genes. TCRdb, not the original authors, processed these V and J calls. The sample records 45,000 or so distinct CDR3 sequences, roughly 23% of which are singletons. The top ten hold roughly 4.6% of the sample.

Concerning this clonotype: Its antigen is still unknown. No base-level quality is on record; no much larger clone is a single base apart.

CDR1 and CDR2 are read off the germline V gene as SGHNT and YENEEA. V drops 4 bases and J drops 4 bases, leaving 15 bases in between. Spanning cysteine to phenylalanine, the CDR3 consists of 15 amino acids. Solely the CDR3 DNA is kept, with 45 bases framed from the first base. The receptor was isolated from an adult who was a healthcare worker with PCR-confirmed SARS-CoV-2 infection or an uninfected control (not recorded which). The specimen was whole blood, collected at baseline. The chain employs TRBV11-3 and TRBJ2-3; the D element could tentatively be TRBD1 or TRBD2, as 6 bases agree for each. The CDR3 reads CASSSQGGRADTQYF. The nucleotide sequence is TGTGCCAGCAGCTCACAAGGGGGGCGAGCAGATACGCAGTATTTT.